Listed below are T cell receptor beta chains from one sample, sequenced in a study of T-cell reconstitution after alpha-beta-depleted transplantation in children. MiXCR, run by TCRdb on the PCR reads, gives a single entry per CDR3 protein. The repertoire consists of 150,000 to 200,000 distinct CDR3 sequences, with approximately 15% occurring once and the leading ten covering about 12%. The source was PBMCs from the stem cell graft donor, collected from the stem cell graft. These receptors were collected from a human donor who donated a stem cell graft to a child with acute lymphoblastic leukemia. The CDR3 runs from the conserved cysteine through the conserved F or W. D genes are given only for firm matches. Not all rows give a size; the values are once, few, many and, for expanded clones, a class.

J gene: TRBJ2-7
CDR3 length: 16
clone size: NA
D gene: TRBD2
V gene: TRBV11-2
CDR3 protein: CASSFRGTRGIYEQYF
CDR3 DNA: TGTGCCAGCAGCTTCCGAGGGACTAGGGGGATCTACGAGCAGTACTTC

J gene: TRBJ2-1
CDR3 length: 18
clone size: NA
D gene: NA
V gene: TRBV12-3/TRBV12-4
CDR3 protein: CTSSFLSQWAAPYNEQFF
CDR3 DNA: TGTACCAGCAGTTTTCTATCCCAATGGGCAGCTCCTTACAATGAGCAGTTCTTC

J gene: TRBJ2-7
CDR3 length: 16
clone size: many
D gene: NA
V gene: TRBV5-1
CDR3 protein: CASSSRGGLSSYEQYF
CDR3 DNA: TGCGCCAGCAGCTCGCGAGGAGGACTCAGCTCCTACGAGCAGTACTTC

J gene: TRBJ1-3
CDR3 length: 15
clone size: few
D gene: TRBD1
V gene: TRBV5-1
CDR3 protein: CASSSDRPSGNTIYF
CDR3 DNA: TGCGCCAGCAGCTCGGACAGGCCCTCTGGAAACACCATATATTTT

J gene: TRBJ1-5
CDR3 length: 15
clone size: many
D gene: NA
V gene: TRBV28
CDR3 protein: CASSFVGIGGQPQHF
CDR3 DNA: TGTGCCAGCAGTTTCGTCGGGATTGGGGGTCAGCCCCAGCATTTT

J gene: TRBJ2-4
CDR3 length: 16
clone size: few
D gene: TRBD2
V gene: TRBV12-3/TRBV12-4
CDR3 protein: CASSPSSGVVKNIQYF
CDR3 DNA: TGTGCCAGCAGTCCCTCTAGCGGTGTCGTCAAAAACATTCAGTACTTC

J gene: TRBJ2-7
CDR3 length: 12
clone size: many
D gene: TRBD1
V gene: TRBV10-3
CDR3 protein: CAISGQGSEQYF
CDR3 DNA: TGTGCCATCAGTGGACAGGGGAGCGAGCAGTACTTC

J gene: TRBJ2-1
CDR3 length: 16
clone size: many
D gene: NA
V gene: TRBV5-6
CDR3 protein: CASRNEPGSSYNEQFF
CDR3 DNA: TGTGCCAGCAGAAACGAACCGGGTAGCTCCTACAATGAGCAGTTCTTC

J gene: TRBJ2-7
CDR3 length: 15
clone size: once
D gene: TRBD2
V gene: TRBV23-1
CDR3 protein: CASSPGTSGFYEQYF
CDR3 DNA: TGCGCCAGCAGCCCGGGGACTAGCGGTTTCTACGAGCAGTACTTC

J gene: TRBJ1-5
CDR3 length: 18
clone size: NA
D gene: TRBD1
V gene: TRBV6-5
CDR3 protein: CASSSKWGQGYSNQPQHF
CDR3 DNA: TGTGCCAGCAGTTCCAAATGGGGACAGGGTTATAGCAATCAGCCCCAGCATTTT

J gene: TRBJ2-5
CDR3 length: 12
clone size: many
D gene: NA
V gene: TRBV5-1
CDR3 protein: CASSLIEETQYF
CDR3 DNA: TGCGCCAGCAGCTTGATTGAAGAGACCCAGTACTTC

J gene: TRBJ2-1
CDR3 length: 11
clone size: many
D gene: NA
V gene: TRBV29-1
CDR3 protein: CSALGYNEQFF
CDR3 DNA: TGCAGCGCTCTGGGTTACAATGAGCAGTTCTTC

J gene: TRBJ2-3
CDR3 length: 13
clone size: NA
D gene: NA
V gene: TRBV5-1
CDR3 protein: CASSSTAGDTQYF
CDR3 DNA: TGCGCCAGCAGCTCCACAGCGGGAGATACGCAGTATTTT

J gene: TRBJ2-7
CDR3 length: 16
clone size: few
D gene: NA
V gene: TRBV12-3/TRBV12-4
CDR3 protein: CASGHRDFLSSYEQYF
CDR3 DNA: TGTGCCAGCGGTCACCGGGACTTTTTGTCCTCCTACGAGCAGTACTTC

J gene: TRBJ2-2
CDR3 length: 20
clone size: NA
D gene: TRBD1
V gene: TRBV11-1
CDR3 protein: CASSPRLWGQGSKNTGELFF
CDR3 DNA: TGTGCCAGCAGCCCCCGCCTTTGGGGACAGGGGTCAAAGAACACCGGGGAGCTGTTTTTT

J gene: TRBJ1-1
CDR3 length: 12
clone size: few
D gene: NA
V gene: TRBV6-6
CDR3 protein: CATTTVNTEAFF
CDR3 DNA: TGTGCCACCACCACGGTGAACACTGAAGCTTTCTTT

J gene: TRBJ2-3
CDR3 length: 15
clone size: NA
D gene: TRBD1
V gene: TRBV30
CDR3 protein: CAWSKGARNTDTQYF
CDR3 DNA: TGTGCCTGGAGTAAGGGGGCGAGGAACACAGATACGCAGTATTTT

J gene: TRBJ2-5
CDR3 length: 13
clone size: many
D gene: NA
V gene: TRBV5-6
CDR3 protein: CASSLRVGETQYF
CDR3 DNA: TGTGCCAGCAGCTTAAGGGTTGGAGAGACCCAGTACTTC

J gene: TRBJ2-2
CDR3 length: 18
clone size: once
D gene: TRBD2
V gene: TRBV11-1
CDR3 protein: CASSLSVRTGGRTGELFF
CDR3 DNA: TGTGCCAGCAGCTTAAGTGTACGAACGGGGGGACGCACCGGGGAGCTGTTTTTT

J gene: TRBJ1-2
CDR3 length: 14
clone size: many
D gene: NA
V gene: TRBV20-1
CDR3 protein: CSAPYGRANYGYTF
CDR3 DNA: TGCAGTGCGCCTTACGGGCGAGCTAACTATGGCTACACCTTC

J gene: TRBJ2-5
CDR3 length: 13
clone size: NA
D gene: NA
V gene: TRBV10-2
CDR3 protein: CASTRQLQETQYF
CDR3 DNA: TGCGCCAGCACGAGACAGTTACAAGAGACCCAGTACTTC

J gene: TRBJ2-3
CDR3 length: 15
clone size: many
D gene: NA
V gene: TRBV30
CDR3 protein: CAWSNGLAIQNTQYF
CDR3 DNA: TGTGCCTGGAGCAACGGGCTTGCTATCCAGAATACGCAGTATTTT